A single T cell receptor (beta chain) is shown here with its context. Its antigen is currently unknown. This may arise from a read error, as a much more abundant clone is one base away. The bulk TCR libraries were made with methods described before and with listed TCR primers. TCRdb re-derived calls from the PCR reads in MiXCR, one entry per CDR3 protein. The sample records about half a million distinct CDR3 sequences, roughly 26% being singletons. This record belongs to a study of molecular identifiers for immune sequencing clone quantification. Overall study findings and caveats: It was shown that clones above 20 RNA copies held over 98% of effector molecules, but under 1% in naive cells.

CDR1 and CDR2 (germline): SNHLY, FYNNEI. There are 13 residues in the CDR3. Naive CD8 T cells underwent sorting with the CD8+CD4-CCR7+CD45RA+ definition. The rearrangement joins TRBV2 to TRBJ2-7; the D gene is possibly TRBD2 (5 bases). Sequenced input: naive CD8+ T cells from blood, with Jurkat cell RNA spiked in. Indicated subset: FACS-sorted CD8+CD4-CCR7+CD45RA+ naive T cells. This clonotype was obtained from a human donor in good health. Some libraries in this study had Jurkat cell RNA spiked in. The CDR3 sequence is CASSVGSGWEQCF. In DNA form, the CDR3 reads TGTGCCAGCAGTGTCGGATCGGGGTGGGAGCAGTGCTTC.